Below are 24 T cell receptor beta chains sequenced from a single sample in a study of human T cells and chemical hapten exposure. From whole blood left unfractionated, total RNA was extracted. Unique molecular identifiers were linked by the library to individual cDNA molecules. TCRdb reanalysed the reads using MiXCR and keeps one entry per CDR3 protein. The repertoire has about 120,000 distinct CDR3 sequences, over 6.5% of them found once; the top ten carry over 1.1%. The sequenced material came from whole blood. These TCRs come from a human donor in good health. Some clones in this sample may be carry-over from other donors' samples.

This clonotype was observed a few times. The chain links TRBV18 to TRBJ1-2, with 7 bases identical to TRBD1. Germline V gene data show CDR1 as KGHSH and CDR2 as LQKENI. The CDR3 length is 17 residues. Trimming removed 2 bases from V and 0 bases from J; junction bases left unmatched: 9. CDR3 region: CASSPVGGDLANYGYTF. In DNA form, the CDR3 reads TGTGCCAGCTCACCAGTAGGGGGCGATCTCGCTAACTATGGCTACACCTTC.

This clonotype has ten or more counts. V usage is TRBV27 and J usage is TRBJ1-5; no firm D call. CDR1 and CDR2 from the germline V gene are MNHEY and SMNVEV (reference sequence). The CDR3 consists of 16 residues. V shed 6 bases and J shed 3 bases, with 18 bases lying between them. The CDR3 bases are TGTGCCAGCAGACCGGACGGTGGACTAGACAATCAGCCCCAGCATTTT. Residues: CASRPDGGLDNQPQHF.

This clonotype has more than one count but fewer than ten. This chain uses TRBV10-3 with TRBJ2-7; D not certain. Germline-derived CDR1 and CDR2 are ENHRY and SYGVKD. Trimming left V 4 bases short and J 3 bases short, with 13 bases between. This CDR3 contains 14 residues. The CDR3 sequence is CAISAGSPIYEQYF. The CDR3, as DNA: TGTGCCATCAGTGCCGGTTCCCCAATCTACGAGCAGTACTTC.

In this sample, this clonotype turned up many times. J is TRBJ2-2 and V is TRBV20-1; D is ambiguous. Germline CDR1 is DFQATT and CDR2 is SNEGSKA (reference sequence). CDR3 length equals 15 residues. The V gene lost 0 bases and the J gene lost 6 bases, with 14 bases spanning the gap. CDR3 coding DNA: TGCAGTGCTAGAGATCTCAAGGACGACGCCGGGGAGCTGTTTTTT. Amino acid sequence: CSARDLKDDAGELFF.

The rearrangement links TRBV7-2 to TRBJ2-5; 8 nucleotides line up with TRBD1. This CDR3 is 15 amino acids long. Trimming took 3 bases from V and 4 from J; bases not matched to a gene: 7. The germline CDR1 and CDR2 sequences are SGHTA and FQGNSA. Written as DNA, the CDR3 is TGTGCCAGCAGCTTTGCTGGGACAGGAGGAGAGACCCAGTACTTC. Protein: CASSFAGTGGETQYF.

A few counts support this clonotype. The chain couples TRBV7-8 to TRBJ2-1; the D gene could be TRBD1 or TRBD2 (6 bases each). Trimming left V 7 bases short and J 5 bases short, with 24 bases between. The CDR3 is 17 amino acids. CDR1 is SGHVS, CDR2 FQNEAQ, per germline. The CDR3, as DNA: TGTGCCAGCACCCTCCTTAGTTTGGGGGGCAATAACAATGAGCAGTTCTTC. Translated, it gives CASTLLSLGGNNNEQFF.

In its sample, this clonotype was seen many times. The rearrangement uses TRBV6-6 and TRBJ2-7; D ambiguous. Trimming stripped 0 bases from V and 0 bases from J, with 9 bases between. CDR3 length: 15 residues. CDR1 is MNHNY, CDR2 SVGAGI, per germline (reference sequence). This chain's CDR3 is CASSYSQTSSYEQYF. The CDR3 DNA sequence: TGTGCCAGCAGTTACTCTCAAACGAGCTCCTACGAGCAGTACTTC.

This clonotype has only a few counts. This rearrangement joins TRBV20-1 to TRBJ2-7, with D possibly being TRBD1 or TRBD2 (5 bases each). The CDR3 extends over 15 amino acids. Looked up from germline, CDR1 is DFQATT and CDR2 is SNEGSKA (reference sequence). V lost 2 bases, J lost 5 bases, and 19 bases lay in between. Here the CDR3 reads CSARRGALPVHEQYF. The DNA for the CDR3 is TGCAGTGCTAGACGAGGGGCTTTACCCGTCCACGAGCAGTACTTC.

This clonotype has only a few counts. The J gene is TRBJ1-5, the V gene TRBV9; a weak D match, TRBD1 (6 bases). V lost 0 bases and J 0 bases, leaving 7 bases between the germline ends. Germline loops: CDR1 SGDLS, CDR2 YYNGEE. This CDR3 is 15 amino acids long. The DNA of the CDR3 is TGTGCCAGCAGCGTAGGGGACACTAGCAATCAGCCCCAGCATTTT. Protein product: CASSVGDTSNQPQHF.

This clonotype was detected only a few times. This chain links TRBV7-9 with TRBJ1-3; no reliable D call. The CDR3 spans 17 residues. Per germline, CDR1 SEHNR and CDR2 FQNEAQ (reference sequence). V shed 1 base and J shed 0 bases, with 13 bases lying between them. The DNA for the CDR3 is TGTGCCAGCAGCTTAGTTAGCGCGGACCTCTCTGGAAACACCATATATTTT. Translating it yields CASSLVSADLSGNTIYF.

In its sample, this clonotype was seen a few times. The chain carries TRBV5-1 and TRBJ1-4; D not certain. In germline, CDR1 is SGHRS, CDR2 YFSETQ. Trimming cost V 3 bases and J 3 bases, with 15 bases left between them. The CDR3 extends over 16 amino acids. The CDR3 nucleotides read TGCGCCAGCAGCTCCCGCGGCAATACAGCTAATGAAAAACTGTTTTTT. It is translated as CASSSRGNTANEKLFF.

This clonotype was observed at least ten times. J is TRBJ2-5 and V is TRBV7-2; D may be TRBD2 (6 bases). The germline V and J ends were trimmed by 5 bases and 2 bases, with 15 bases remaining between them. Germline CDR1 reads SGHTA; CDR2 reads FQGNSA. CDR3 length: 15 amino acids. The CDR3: CASSAGTRGQETQYF. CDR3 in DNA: TGTGCCAGCAGCGCCGGGACTCGGGGTCAAGAGACCCAGTACTTC.

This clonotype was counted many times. This CDR3 is CASSSVGTLGGYGYTF. The CDR3 DNA follows: TGTGCCAGCAGCTCCGTAGGGACACTCGGCGGCTATGGCTACACCTTC. This chain uses TRBV7-9 with TRBJ1-2; D might be TRBD1 (6 bases). Trimming removed 4 bases from V and 4 bases from J, with 19 bases in between. The CDR3 has 16 residues. Germline lookup yields CDR1 SEHNR and CDR2 FQNEAQ (reference sequence).

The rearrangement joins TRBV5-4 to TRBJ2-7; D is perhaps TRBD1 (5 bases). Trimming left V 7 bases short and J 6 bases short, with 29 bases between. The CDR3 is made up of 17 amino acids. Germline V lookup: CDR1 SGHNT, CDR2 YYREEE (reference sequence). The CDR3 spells CASRTWLAANSQGEQYF. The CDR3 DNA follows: TGTGCCAGCCGAACTTGGCTGGCGGCCAATTCTCAGGGCGAGCAGTACTTC.

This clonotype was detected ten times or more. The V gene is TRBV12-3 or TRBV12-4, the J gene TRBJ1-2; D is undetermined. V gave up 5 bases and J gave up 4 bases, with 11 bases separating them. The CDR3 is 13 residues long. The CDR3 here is CASSITPFYGYTF. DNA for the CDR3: TGTGCCAGCAGTATTACACCTTTCTATGGCTACACCTTC.

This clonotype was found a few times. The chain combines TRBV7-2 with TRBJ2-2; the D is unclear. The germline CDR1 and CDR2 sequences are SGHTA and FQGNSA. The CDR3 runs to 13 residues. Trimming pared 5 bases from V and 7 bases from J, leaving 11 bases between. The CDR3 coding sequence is TGTGCCAGCAGCGTCAGTTGGGTCGGGGAGCTGTTTTTT. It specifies CASSVSWVGELFF. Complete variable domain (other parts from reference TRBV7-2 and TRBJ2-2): GAGVSQSPSNKVTEKGKDVELRCDPISGHTALYWYRQSLGQGLEFLIYFQGNSAPDKSGLPSDRFSAERTGGSVSTLTIQRTQQEDSAVYLCASSVSWVGELFFGEGSRLTVL.

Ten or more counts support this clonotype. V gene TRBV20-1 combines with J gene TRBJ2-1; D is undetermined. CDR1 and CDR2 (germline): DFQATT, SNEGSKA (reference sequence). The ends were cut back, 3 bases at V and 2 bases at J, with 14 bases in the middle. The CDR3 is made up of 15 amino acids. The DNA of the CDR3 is TGCAGTGCTAGTGTCCCCGCGGTTGCCTACAATGAGCAGTTCTTC. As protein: CSASVPAVAYNEQFF.

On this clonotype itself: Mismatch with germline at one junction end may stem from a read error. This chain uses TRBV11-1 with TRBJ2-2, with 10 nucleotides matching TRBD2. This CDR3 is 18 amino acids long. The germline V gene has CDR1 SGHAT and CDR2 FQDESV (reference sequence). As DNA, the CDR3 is TGTGCCAGCACCTTACAACCAGCGGGAGGGCCAAACACCGGGGAGCTGTTTTTT. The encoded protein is CASTLQPAGGPNTGELFF.

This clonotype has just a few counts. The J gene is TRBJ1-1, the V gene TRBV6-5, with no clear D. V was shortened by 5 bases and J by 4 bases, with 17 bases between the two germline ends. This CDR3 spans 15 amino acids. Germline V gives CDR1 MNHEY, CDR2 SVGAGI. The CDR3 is CASSPRNVMSTEAFF. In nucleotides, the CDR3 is TGTGCCAGCAGTCCGAGGAACGTAATGAGCACTGAAGCTTTCTTT.

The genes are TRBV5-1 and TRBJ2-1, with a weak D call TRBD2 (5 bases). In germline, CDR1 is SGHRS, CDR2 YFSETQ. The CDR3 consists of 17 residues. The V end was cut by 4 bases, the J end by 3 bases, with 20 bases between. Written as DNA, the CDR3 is TGCGCCAGCAGCCTTATACACTCAGGAGGTATCTACAATGAGCAGTTCTTC. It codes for CASSLIHSGGIYNEQFF.

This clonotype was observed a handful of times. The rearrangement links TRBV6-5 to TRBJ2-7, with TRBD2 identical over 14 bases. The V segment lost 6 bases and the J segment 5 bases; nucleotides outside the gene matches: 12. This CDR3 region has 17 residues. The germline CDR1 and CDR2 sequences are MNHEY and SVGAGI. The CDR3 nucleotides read TGTGCCAGCAGCCCGGGACTAGCGGGAGTAAGGAGGGACGAGCAGTACTTC. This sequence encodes CASSPGLAGVRRDEQYF.

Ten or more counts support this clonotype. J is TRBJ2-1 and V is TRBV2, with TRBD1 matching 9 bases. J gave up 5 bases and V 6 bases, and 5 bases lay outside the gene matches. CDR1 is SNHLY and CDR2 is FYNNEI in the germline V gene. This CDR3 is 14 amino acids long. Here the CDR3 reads CASRRTGVDNEQFF. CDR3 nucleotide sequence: TGTGCCAGCAGGCGGACAGGGGTCGACAATGAGCAGTTCTTC.

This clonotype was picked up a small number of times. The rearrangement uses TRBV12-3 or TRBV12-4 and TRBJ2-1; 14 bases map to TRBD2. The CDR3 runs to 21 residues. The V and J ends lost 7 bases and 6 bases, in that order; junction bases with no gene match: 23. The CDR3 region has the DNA TGTGCCAGCACCCACCGGGGCAGGGGCTTATCCGGGACTAGCGGGGGCAATGAGCAGTTCTTC. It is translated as CASTHRGRGLSGTSGGNEQFF.

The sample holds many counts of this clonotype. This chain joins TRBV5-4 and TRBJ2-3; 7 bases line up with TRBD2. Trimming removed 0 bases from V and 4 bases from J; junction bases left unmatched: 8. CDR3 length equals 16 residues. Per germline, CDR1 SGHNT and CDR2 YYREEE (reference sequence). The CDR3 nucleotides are TGTGCCAGCAGCTTGGAATCGACTAGCCGACCAGATACGCAGTATTTT. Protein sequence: CASSLESTSRPDTQYF.